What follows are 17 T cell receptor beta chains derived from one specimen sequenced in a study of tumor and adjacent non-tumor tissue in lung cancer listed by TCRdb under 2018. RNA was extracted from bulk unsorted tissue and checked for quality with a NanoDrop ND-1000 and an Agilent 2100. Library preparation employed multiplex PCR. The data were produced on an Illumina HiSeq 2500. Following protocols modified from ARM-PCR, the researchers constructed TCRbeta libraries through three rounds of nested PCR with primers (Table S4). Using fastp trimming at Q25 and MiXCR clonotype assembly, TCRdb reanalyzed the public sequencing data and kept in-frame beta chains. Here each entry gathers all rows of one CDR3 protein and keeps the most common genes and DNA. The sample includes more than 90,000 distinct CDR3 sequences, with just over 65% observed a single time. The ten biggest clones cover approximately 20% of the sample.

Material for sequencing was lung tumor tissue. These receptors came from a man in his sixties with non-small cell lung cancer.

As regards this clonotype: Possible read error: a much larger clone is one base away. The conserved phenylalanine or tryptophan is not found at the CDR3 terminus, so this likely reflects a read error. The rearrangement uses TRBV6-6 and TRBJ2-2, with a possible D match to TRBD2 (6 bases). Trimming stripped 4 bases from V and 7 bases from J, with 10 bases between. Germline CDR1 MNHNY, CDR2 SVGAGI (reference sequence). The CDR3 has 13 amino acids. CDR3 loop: CASSLLGGGELFI. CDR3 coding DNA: TGTGCCAGCAGTTTGCTCGGGGGCGGGGAGCTGTTTATT.

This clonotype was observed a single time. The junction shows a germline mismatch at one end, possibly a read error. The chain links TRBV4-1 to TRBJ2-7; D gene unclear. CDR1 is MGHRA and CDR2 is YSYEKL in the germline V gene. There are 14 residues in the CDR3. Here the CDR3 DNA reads TGCGCCAACAGCCAAGATGGCCAGCGCTACGAGCAGTACTTC. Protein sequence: CANSQDGQRYEQYF.

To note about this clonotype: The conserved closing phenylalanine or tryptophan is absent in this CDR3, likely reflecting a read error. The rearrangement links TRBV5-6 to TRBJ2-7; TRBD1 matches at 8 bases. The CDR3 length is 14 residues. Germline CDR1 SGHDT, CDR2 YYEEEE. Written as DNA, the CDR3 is TGTGCTAGCAGCCGGACAGGGAACTCCTACGAGCAGTACTTG. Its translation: CASSRTGNSYEQYL.

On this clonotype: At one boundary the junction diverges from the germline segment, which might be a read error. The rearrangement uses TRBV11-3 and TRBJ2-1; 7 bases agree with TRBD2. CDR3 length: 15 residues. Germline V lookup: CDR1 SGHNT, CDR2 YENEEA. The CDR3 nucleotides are TGTGTCAGCAGCCTACTAGCGTCCTCCTGCAATGAGCAGTTCTTC. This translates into CVSSLLASSCNEQFF.

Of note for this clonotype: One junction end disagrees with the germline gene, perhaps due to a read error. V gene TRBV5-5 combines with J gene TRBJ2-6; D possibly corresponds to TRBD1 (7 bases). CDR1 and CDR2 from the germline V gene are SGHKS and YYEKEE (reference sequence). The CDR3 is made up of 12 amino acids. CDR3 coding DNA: TGTGCCGACTTCAGGGGGGCCAATGTCCTGACTTTC. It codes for CADFRGANVLTF.

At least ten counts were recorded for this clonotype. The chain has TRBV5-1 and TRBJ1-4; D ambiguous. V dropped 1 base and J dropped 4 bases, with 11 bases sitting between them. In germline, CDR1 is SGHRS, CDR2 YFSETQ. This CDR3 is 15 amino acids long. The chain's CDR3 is CASSLLGQSNEKLFF. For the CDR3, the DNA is TGCGCCAGCAGCTTGTTAGGTCAGAGTAATGAAAAACTGTTTTTT.

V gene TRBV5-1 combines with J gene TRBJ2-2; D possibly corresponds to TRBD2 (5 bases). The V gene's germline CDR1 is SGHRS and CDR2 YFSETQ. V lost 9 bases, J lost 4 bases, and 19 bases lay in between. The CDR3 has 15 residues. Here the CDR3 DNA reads TGCGCCAACAGTTTGGAAGTTCGGGGCACCGGGGAGCTGTTTTTT. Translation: CANSLEVRGTGELFF.

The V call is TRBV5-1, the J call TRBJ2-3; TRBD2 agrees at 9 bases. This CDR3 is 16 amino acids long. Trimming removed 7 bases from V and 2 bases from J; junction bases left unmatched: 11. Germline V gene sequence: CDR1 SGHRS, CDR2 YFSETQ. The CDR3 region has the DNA TGCGCCAGCGGCTCTGGACTAGCGTGGACCACAGATACGCAGTATTTT. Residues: CASGSGLAWTTDTQYF.

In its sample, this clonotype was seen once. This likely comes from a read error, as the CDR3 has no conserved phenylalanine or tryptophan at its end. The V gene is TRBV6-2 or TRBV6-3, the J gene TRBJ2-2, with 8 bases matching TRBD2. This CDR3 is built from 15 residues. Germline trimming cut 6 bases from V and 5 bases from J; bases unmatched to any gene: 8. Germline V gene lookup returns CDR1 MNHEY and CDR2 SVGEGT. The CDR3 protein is CASRFSGAWTGELFN. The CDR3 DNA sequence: TGTGCCAGCAGATTTAGCGGGGCTTGGACCGGGGAGCTGTTTAAT.

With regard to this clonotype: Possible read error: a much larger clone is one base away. CDR3 DNA sequence: TGCGCCAGCAGCTTCGGGGGAGCGTGTTCCTACGAGCAGTACTTC. It is translated as CASSFGGACSYEQYF. The chain recombines TRBV5-1 with TRBJ2-7; D may be TRBD2 (6 bases). Trimming took 2 bases from V and 1 from J, leaving 13 bases between them. CDR1 and CDR2 (germline): SGHRS, YFSETQ. The CDR3 has 15 amino acids. Full variable domain (rest looked up from reference TRBV5-1 and TRBJ2-7): KAGVTQTPRYLIKTRGQQVTLSCSPISGHRSVSWYQQTPGQGLQFLFEYFSETQRNKGNFPGRFSGRQFSNSRSEMNVSTLELGDSALYLCASSFGGACSYEQYFGPGTRLTVT.

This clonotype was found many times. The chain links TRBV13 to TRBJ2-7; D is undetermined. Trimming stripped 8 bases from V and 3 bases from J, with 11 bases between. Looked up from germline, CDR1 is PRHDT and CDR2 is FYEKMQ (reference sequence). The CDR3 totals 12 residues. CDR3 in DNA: TGTGCCAGCTCGGGTCGGAACTACGAGCAGTACTTC. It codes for CASSGRNYEQYF.

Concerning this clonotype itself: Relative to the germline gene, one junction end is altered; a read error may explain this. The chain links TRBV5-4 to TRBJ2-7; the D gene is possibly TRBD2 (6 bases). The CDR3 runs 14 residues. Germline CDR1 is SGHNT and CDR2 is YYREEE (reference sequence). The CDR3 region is CAGSEAGREGEQYF. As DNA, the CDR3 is TGTGCCGGCAGTGAGGCCGGGCGGGAAGGCGAGCAGTACTTC.

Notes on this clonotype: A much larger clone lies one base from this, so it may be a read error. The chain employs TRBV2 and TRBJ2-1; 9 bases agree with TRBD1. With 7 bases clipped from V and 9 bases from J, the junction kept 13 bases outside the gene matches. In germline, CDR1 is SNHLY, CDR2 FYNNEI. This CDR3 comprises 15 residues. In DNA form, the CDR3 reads TGTGCCAGCAAGACGGAGACAGGGGGTCCTGGTGAGCAGTTCTTC. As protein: CASKTETGGPGEQFF.

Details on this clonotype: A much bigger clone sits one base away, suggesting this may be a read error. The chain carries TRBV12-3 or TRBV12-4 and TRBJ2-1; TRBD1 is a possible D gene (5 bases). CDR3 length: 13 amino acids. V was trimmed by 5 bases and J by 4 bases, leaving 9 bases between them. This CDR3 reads CASSETEYNEQFF. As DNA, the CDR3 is TGTGCCAGCAGTGAGACAGAGTACAATGAGCAGTTCTTC.

Here the CDR3 reads CASQGASGSSYEQYF. The CDR3 region has the DNA TGTGCCAGCCAGGGGGCTAGCGGGAGCTCCTACGAGCAGTACTTC. The V call is TRBV28, the J call TRBJ2-7; TRBD2 matches at 10 bases. The CDR3 has 15 amino acids. The trim removed 8 bases at V and 0 bases at J, leaving 7 bases unmatched. CDR1 is MDHEN, CDR2 SYDVKM, per germline.

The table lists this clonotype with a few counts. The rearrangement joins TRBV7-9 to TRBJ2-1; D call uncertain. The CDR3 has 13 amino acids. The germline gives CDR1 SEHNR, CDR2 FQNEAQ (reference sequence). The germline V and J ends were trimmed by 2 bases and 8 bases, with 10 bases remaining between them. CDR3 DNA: TGTGCCAGCAGCTTACCGTCTTACGATGAGCAGTTCTTC. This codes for CASSLPSYDEQFF. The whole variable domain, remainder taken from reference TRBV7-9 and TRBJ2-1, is DTGVSQNPRHKITKRGQNVTFRCDPISEHNRLYWYRQTLGQGPEFLTYFQNEAQLEKSRLLSDRFSAERPKGSFSTLEIQRTEQGDSAMYLCASSLPSYDEQFFGPGTRLTVL.

CDR3 sequence: CASSHGQGPASWELFF. The CDR3 nucleotides read TGCGCCAGCAGCCACGGGCAAGGACCCGCCTCCTGGGAGCTGTTTTTT. This rearrangement joins TRBV4-1 to TRBJ2-2, with D unresolved. This CDR3 comprises 16 residues. The germline V and J ends were trimmed by 3 bases and 9 bases, with 20 bases remaining between them. Germline lookup yields CDR1 MGHRA and CDR2 YSYEKL.